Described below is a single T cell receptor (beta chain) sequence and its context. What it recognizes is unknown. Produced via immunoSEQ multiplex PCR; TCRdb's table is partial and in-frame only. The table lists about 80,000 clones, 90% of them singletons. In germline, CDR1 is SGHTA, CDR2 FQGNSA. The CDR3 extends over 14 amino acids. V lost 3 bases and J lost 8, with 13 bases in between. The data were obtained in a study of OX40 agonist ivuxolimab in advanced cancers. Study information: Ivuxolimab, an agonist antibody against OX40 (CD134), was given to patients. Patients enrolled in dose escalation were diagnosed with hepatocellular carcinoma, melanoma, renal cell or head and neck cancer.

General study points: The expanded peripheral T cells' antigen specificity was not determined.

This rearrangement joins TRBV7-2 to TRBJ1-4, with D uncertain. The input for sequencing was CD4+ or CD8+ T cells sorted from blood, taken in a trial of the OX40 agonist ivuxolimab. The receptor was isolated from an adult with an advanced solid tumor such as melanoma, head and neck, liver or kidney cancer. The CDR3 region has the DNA TGTGCCAGCAGCTTCAAGGCCGGGAGGGAAAAACTGTTTTTT. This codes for CASSFKAGREKLFF.